This T cell receptor (beta chain) is drawn from a study of OX40 agonist ivuxolimab in advanced cancers. Study-wide background: Given to patients was ivuxolimab, an agonistic anti-OX40 (CD134) antibody. Patients in the trial were receiving intravenous ivuxolimab every 2 weeks, at doses of 0.01 to 10 mg/kg.

On this clone: The antigen remains undetermined.

The trim removed 1 base at V and 6 bases at J, leaving 9 bases unmatched. CDR1 and CDR2 from the germline V gene are SEHNR and FQNEAQ (reference sequence). CDR3 length: 18 amino acids. Whole-study results and caveats: Which antigen the expanded peripheral T cells recognized is unknown.

TCRdb's copy holds only in-frame clones and misses some; the assay was immunoSEQ multiplex PCR. The sample contains 55,000 to 75,000 clones, 91% of which appear only once. The genes are TRBV7-9 and TRBJ2-3; 14 bases are shared with TRBD2. The origin of this receptor is an adult with an advanced solid tumor such as melanoma, head and neck, liver or kidney cancer. The material sequenced was CD4+ or CD8+ T cells sorted from blood, taken in a trial of the OX40 agonist ivuxolimab. As DNA, the CDR3 is TGTGCCAGCAGCTTAGGCAGGGGGACTAGCGGGAGAAAGGATACGCAGTATTTT. This codes for CASSLGRGTSGRKDTQYF.